Following are 29 T cell receptor beta chains from one sample sequenced in a study of cytomegalovirus exposure and HLA in healthy donors. The PCR had 60 Vbeta and 13 Jbeta primers. The repertoire was sequenced with immunoSEQ multiplex PCR; TCRdb's copy has only in-frame clones and lacks some. The sample includes some 100,000 clones, 75% to 85% of them seen just once. Sequencing was performed on PBMCs. These receptors were collected from a male donor in good health and CMV-seropositive.

V gene TRBV5-6 combines with J gene TRBJ2-1; 9 bases line up with TRBD2. Germline loops: CDR1 SGHDT, CDR2 YYEEEE. Trimming removed 2 bases from V and 3 bases from J; junction bases left unmatched: 3. The CDR3 totals 15 residues. CDR3 amino acids: CASSFRRGGYNEQFF. In DNA form, the CDR3 reads TGTGCCAGCAGCTTTCGGCGGGGGGGCTACAATGAGCAGTTCTTC.

The V call is TRBV10-3, the J call TRBJ1-1; D unclear. CDR3 size: 17 residues. The germline CDR1 and CDR2 sequences are ENHRY and SYGVKD. Trimming shortened V by 0 bases and J by 1 base, and 15 bases separated the two germline ends. Written as DNA, the CDR3 is TGTGCCATCAGTGAGTCGCCGGGGAGGGCGGCGAACACTGAAGCTTTCTTT. Translating gives CAISESPGRAANTEAFF.

This chain connects TRBV25-1 to TRBJ2-3, with 8 positions matching TRBD1. The CDR3 spans 14 residues. CDR1 MGHDK and CDR2 SYGVNS come from the germline V gene. Trimming removed 6 bases from V and 1 base from J; junction bases left unmatched: 3. Written as DNA, the CDR3 is TGTGCCAGCAGGACAGGGGATGGCACAGATACGCAGTATTTT. This encodes CASRTGDGTDTQYF.

The rearrangement uses TRBV7-6 and TRBJ1-2; the D is unclear. CDR1 is SGHVS, CDR2 FNYEAQ, per germline. V was clipped by 2 bases and J by 7 bases, with 11 bases between them. CDR3 size: 13 residues. The CDR3 here is CASSLQGAAGYTF. For the CDR3, the DNA is TGTGCCAGCAGCTTACAAGGAGCAGCTGGCTACACCTTC.

The chain carries TRBV30 and TRBJ2-7; possibly TRBD2 for D (5 bases). The V end was cut by 6 bases, the J end by 3 bases, with 9 bases between. The length of the CDR3 is 11 residues. Germline V CDR1 and CDR2: GTSNPN, SVGIG (reference sequence). The CDR3 region has the DNA TGTGCCTGTGGACTCCACTACGAGCAGTACTTC. Residues: CACGLHYEQYF.

As for this clone: This sample includes further DNA sequences coding for the same CDR3. This chain uses TRBV30 with TRBJ1-1; 10 bases fit TRBD1. The V gene's germline CDR1 is GTSNPN and CDR2 SVGIG (reference sequence). This CDR3 is 13 amino acids long. J lost 4 bases, V lost 3 bases, and 2 bases had no gene match. The CDR3 coding sequence is TGTGCCTGGAGCGGACAGGGGGTCACTGAAGCTTTCTTT. Amino acid sequence: CAWSGQGVTEAFF.

The J gene is TRBJ1-1, the V gene TRBV6-1; D possibly corresponds to TRBD1 (6 bases). The V gene's germline CDR1 is MNHNS and CDR2 SASEGT. This CDR3 comprises 13 residues. Trimming removed 7 bases from V and 4 bases from J, with 13 bases in between. CDR3 DNA: TGTGCCAGCATCCCAGGGGCGGCCACTGAAGCTTTCTTT. Its protein is CASIPGAATEAFF.

J is TRBJ1-3 and V is TRBV9, with D uncertain. The CDR3 consists of 15 residues. Germline loops: CDR1 SGDLS, CDR2 YYNGEE. V was pared by 3 bases and J by 0 bases, with 10 bases between. CDR3 bases: TGTGCCAGCAGCGCGGAGGTCACCTCTGGAAACACCATATATTTT. It codes for CASSAEVTSGNTIYF.

This sequence joins TRBV27 and TRBJ1-1, with 7 bases fitting TRBD1. V shed 7 bases and J 5 bases; nucleotides not matched to a gene: 13. Germline lookup yields CDR1 MNHEY and CDR2 SMNVEV (reference sequence). The CDR3 totals 15 residues. The CDR3 nucleotides read TGTGCCAGCAATACAGGGGCAAATTTGAGGACTGAAGCTTTCTTT. This gives the protein CASNTGANLRTEAFF.

J is TRBJ1-2 and V is TRBV9; tentative D call: TRBD1 (6 bases). Germline V CDR1 and CDR2: SGDLS, YYNGEE. The CDR3 is made up of 14 amino acids. Trimming cost V 1 base and J 4 bases, with 11 bases left between them. CDR3 DNA: TGTGCCAGCAGCGTATTTCAGGGGAGCTATGGCTACACCTTC. It encodes CASSVFQGSYGYTF.

The chain has TRBV7-9 and TRBJ1-5; D is undetermined. Trimming stripped 5 bases from V and 4 bases from J, with 3 bases between. This CDR3 spans 11 amino acids. The germline CDR1 and CDR2 sequences are SEHNR and FQNEAQ (reference sequence). Written as DNA, the CDR3 is TGTGCCAGCAGCCTAAATCAGCCCCAGCATTTT. This codes for CASSLNQPQHF.

J is TRBJ2-5 and V is TRBV2; TRBD1 matches 8 bases. Germline V gives CDR1 SNHLY, CDR2 FYNNEI. CDR3 size: 15 residues. The V gene end was trimmed by 8 bases and the J gene end by 5 bases; junction bases not matched to a gene: 13. For the CDR3, the DNA is TGTGCCAGCTCGGAGGACAGGGACGACGTGGAGACCCAGTACTTC. It yields the protein CASSEDRDDVETQYF.

The chain couples TRBV7-9 to TRBJ2-1; perhaps TRBD1 as D (5 bases). The CDR3 is made up of 13 amino acids. Per germline, CDR1 SEHNR and CDR2 FQNEAQ (reference sequence). V lost 3 bases, J lost 8 bases, and 11 bases lay in between. In DNA form, the CDR3 reads TGTGCCAGCAGCTTCGGCGGCAGGGATGAGCAGTTCTTC. It codes for CASSFGGRDEQFF.

This rearrangement joins TRBV5-1 to TRBJ2-7, with TRBD1 identical over 8 bases. V was clipped by 0 bases and J by 6 bases; unmatched bases: 5. CDR1 and CDR2 (germline): SGHRS, YFSETQ. CDR3 length equals 14 residues. The CDR3 is CASSLGTGFREQYF. The CDR3 nucleotides are TGCGCCAGCAGCTTGGGGACAGGGTTCCGCGAGCAGTACTTC. The whole variable domain, remainder taken from reference TRBV5-1 and TRBJ2-7, is KAGVTQTPRYLIKTRGQQVTLSCSPISGHRSVSWYQQTPGQGLQFLFEYFSETQRNKGNFPGRFSGRQFSNSRSEMNVSTLELGDSALYLCASSLGTGFREQYFGPGTRLTVT.

The chain combines TRBV7-2 with TRBJ1-2, with 7 nucleotides matching TRBD1. This CDR3 region has 16 residues. Looked up from germline, CDR1 is SGHTA and CDR2 is FQGNSA. Losses at the gene ends were 1 base for V and 7 bases for J; bases not matched to a gene: 12. CDR3 DNA sequence: TGTGCCAGCAGCTTAGAACTGGGCAGGGGGTTAGGTGGCTACACCTTC. This gives the protein CASSLELGRGLGGYTF.

This clone came up once. The chain carries TRBV6-5 and TRBJ1-4, with 8 bases matching TRBD1. CDR3 length: 16 residues. Per the germline V gene, CDR1 is MNHEY and CDR2 is SVGAGI. With V trimmed by 4 bases and J by 5 bases, 9 bases remained unmatched. The CDR3, as DNA: TGTGCCAGCAGTTCTCAACAGGGGGTACGAAATGAAAAACTGTTTTTT. This encodes CASSSQQGVRNEKLFF.

The V and J genes are TRBV18 and TRBJ2-2, with a tentative D call TRBD1 (6 bases). The germline V gene has CDR1 KGHSH and CDR2 LQKENI. This CDR3 spans 15 amino acids. The V end was cut by 4 bases, the J end by 1 base, with 10 bases between. CDR3 residues: CASSQRQENTGELFF. As DNA, the CDR3 is TGTGCCAGCTCACAGCGACAGGAGAACACCGGGGAGCTGTTTTTT.

The chain recombines TRBV5-4 with TRBJ2-5; D might be TRBD2 (6 bases). The CDR3 contains 12 residues. Trimming left V 3 bases short and J 5 bases short, with 8 bases between. The germline V gene has CDR1 SGHNT and CDR2 YYREEE (reference sequence). This chain's CDR3 is CASSWTTETQYF. The CDR3 DNA sequence: TGTGCCAGCAGCTGGACTACCGAGACCCAGTACTTC.

This chain links TRBV20-1 with TRBJ2-3; D unclear. Germline loops: CDR1 DFQATT, CDR2 SNEGSKA (reference sequence). The CDR3 has 11 amino acids. V dropped 6 bases and J dropped 6 bases, with 10 bases sitting between them. Written as DNA, the CDR3 is TGCAGTGCCCCGAGCGTGGATACGCAGTATTTT. Its protein product is CSAPSVDTQYF.

The chain couples TRBV6-1 to TRBJ2-7, with D perhaps matching TRBD1 (6 bases). CDR1 is MNHNS and CDR2 is SASEGT in the germline V gene. Deletions cut 2 bases from V and 6 bases from J, with 11 bases between. This CDR3 spans 13 amino acids. The CDR3 coding sequence is TGTGCCAGCAGTGAATACAGGGTCGGCGAGCAGTACTTC. This encodes CASSEYRVGEQYF.

The V call is TRBV9, the J call TRBJ2-2; possible D gene TRBD1, 6 bases. The V gene lost 4 bases and the J gene lost 6 bases, with 22 bases spanning the gap. Germline assignment: CDR1 SGDLS and CDR2 YYNGEE. This CDR3 has 17 amino acids. The CDR3 DNA reads TGTGCCAGCAGCTTTTCCGGACAGCCCCGAAGCGCCGGGGAGCTGTTTTTT. It translates to CASSFSGQPRSAGELFF.

This clone has only a few counts. This sequence joins TRBV5-1 and TRBJ1-6; 10 nucleotides line up with TRBD1. With 4 bases clipped from V and 7 bases from J, the junction kept 8 bases outside the gene matches. This CDR3 is 16 amino acids long. In germline, CDR1 is SGHRS, CDR2 YFSETQ. The CDR3 protein is CASSDGQGGYNSPLHF. DNA of the CDR3: TGCGCCAGCAGCGACGGACAGGGGGGGTACAATTCACCCCTCCACTTT.

This clone was counted only a few times. The chain recombines TRBV6-5 with TRBJ1-1, with D unclear. This CDR3 is built from 13 residues. The germline CDR1 and CDR2 sequences are MNHEY and SVGAGI. V was cut by 6 bases and J by 0 bases, with 8 bases left in between. The CDR3: CASRMTLNTEAFF. The CDR3 DNA reads TGTGCCAGCAGAATGACATTGAACACTGAAGCTTTCTTT.

The chain carries TRBV19 and TRBJ2-7; TRBD2 matches 7 bases. V was clipped by 3 bases and J by 6 bases; unmatched bases: 2. CDR1 and CDR2 from the germline V gene are LNHDA and SQIVND (reference sequence). The CDR3 consists of 12 residues. CDR3: CASSMGGLEQYF. CDR3 DNA: TGTGCCAGTAGTATGGGAGGGCTCGAGCAGTACTTC.

The rearrangement joins TRBV7-2 to TRBJ2-7; 8 nucleotides match TRBD2. This CDR3 contains 16 residues. Losses at the gene ends were 1 base for V and 4 bases for J; bases not matched to a gene: 9. From germline, CDR1 is SGHTA and CDR2 FQGNSA. The CDR3 region has the DNA TGTGCCAGCAGCTTAGGGGAGACTAGCGTGGCTTACGAGCAGTACTTC. This codes for CASSLGETSVAYEQYF.

This chain links TRBV5-8 with TRBJ1-1; 7 nucleotides line up with TRBD1. The CDR3 runs 15 residues. CDR1 is SGHTS and CDR2 is YDEGEE in the germline V gene. After removal of 0 bases from V and 6 bases from J, the junction contained 8 bases not matched to a gene. The CDR3 is CASSLEAGQSPEAFF. The DNA for the CDR3 is TGTGCCAGCAGCTTGGAGGCGGGACAGAGTCCTGAAGCTTTCTTT.

The gene calls are TRBV7-3 and TRBJ1-1, with 8 bases that match TRBD1. CDR1 SGHTA and CDR2 FQGTGA come from the germline V gene. The CDR3 consists of 16 residues. Trimming at V came to 5 bases and at J to 0 bases, leaving 8 bases not matched to a gene. In nucleotides, the CDR3 is TGTGCCAGCAGCCCAGGACAGGGCCCCCTGAACACTGAAGCTTTCTTT. This sequence encodes CASSPGQGPLNTEAFF.

In the case of this clone: At one end, the junction sequence differs from germline, possibly due to a read error. Other DNA sequences in the sample encode the same CDR3. The DNA of the CDR3 is TGTGCCTGGAGAAGTTGGAGAGGGGGCTATAATTCCCCCCTCCACTTT. Translated: CAWRSWRGGYNSPLHF. The chain couples TRBV30 to TRBJ1-6; TRBD1 aligns across 7 bases. There are 16 residues in the CDR3. Germline-derived CDR1 and CDR2 are GTSNPN and SVGIG (reference sequence).

This clone is a singleton in its sample. V gene TRBV7-8 combines with J gene TRBJ1-2; perhaps TRBD1 as D (6 bases). The CDR3 spans 15 residues. Trimming took off 4 bases at V and 7 bases at J, with 19 bases between the two ends. Germline CDR1 is SGHVS and CDR2 is FQNEAQ. The CDR3 is CASSSTLDRLRGYTF. DNA of the CDR3: TGTGCCAGCAGCTCCACCTTGGACAGACTGCGTGGCTACACCTTC.